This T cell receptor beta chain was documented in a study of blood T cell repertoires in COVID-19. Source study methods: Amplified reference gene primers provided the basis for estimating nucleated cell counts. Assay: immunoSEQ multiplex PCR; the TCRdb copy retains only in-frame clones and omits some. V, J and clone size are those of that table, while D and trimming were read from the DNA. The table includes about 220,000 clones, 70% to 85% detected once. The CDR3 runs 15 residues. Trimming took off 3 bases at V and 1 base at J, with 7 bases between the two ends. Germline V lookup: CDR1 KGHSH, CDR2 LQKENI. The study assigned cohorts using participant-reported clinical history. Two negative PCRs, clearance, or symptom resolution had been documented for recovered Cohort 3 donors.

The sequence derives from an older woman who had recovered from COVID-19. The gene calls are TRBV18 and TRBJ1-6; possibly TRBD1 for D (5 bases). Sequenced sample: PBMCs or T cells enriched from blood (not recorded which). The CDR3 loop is CASSPTVSYNSPLHF. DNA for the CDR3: TGTGCCAGCTCACCGACAGTATCCTATAATTCACCCCTCCACTTT.